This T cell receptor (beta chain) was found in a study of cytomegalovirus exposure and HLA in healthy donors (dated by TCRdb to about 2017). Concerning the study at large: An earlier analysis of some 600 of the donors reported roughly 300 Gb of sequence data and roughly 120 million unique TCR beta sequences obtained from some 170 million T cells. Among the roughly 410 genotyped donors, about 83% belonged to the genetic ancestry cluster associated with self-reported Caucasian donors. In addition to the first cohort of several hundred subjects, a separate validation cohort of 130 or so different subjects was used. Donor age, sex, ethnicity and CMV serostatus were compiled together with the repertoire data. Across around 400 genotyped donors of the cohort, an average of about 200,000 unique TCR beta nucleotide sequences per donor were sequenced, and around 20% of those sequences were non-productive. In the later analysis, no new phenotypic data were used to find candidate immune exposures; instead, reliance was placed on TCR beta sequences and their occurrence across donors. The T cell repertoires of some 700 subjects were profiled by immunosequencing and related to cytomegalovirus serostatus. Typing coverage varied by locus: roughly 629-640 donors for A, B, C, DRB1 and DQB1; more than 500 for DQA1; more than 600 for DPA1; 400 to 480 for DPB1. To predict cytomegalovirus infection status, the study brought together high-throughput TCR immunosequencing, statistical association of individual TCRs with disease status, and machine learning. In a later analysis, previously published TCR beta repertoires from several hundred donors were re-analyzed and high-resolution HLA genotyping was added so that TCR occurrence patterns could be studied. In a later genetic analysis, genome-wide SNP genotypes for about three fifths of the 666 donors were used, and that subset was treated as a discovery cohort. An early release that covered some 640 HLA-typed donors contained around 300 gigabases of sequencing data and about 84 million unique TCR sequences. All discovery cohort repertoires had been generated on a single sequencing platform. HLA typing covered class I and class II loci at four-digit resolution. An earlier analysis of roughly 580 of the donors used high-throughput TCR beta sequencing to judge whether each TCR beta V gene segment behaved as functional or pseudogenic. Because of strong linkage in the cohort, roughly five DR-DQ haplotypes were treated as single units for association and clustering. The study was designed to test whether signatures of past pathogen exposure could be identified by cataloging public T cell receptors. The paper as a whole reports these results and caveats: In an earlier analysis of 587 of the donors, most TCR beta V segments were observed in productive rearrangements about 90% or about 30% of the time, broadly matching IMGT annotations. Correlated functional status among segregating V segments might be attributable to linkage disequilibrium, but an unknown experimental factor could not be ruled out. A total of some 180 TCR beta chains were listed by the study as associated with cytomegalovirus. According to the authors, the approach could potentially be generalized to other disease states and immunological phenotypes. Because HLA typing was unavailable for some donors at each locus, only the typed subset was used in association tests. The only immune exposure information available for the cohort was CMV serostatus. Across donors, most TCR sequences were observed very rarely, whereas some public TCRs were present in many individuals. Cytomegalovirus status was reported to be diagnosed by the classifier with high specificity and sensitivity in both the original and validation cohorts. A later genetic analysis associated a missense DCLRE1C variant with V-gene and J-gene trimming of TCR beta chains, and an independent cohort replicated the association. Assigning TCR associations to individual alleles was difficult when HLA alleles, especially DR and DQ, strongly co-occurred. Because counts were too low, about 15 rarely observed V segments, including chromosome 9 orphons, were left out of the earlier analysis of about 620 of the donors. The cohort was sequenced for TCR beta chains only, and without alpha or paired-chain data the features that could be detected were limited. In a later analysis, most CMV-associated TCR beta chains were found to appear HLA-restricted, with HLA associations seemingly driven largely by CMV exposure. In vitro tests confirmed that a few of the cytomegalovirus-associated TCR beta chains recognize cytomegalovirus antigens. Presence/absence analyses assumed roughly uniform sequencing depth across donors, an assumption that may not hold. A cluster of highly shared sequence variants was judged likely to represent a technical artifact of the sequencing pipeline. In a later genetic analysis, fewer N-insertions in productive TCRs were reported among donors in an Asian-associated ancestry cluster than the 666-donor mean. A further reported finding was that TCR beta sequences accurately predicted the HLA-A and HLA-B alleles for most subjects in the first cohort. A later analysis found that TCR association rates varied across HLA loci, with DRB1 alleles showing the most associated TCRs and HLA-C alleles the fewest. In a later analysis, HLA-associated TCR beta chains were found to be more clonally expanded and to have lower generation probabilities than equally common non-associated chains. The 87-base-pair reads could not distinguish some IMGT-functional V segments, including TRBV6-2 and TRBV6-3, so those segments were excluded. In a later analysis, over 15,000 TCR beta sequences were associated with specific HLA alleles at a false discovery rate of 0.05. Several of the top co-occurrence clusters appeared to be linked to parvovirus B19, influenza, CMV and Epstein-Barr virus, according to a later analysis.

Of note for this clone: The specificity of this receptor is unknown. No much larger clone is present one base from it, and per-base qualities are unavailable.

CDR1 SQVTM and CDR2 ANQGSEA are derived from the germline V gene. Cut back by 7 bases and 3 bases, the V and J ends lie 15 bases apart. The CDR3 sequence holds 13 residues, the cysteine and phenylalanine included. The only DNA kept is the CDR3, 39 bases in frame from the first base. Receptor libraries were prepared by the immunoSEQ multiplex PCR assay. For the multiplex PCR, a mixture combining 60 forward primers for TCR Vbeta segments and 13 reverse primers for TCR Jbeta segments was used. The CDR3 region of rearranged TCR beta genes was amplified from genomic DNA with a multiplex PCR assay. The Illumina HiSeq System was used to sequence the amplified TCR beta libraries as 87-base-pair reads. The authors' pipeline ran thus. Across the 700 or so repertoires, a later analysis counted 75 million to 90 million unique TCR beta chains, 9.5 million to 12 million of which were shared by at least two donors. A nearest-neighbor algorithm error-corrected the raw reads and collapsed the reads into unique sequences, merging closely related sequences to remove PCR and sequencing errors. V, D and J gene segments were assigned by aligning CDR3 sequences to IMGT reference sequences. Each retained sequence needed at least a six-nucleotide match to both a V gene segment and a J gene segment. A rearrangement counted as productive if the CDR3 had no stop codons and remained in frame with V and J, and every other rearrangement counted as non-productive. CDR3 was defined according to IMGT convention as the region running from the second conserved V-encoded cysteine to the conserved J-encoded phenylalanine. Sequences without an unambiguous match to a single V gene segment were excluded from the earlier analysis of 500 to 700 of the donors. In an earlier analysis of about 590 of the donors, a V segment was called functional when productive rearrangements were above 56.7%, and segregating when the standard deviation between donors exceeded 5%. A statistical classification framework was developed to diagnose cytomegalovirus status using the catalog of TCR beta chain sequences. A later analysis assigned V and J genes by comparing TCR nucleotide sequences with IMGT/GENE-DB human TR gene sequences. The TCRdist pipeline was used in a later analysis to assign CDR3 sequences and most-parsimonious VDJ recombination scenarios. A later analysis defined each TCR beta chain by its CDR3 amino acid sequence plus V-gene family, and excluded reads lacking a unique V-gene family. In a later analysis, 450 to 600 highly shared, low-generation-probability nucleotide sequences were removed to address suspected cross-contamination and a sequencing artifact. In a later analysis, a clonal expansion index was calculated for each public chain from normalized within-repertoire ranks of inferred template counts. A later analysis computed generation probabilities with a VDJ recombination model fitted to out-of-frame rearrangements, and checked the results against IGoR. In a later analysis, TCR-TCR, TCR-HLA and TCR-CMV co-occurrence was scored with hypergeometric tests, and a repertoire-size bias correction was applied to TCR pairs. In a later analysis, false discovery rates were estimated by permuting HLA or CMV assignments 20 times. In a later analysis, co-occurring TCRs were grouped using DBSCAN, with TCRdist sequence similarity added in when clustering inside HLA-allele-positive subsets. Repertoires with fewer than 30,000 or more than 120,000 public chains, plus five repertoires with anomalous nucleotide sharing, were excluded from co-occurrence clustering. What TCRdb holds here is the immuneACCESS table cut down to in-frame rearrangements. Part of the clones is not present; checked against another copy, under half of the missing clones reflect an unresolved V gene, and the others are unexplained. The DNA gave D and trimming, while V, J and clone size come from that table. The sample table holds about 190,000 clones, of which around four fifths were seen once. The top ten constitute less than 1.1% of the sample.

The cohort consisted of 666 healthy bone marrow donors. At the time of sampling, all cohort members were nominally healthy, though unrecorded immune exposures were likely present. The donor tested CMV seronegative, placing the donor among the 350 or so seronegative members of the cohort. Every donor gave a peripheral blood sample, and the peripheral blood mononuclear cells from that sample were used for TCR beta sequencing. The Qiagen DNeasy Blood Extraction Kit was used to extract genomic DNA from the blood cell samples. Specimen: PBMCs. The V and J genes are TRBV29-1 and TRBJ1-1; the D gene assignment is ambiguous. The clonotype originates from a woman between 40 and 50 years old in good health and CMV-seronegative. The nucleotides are TGCAGCGGAACCGTTGAGGTTCACACTGAAGCTTTCTTT. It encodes CSGTVEVHTEAFF.